This TCR beta chain was sequenced in a study of T cells after yellow fever vaccination. The CDR3 is made up of 17 amino acids. V lost 4 bases and J lost 6; bases outside the gene matches: 15. Germline V gene sequence: CDR1 LNHNV, CDR2 YYDKDF (reference sequence). This clonotype was seen at least ten times. As yet, its antigen is unknown. Overall study findings and caveats: Clonotype sharing between CD4 and CD8 compartments was small.

Researchers made TCR cDNA using 5'RACE template switching, and this step added a universal primer site and UMIs. TCRdb re-called the 5' RACE reads through MiXCR, storing one row per CDR3 protein. Altogether more than 65,000 distinct CDR3 sequences are present, 4.5% to 7.5% being singletons, with the ten largest covering over 2%. The chain has TRBV15 and TRBJ1-5; 7 nucleotides align to TRBD1. The starting material was CD4+ T cells sorted from PBMCs, obtained roughly 15 days after the first yellow fever vaccination. This clonotype was sampled from a man aged 18 to 29 who received the YFV17D yellow fever vaccine. The CDR3 loop reads CATSTTEGARRLQPQHF. CDR3 in DNA: TGTGCCACCAGCACAACGGAGGGGGCGCGTCGGCTTCAGCCCCAGCATTTT.